The 27 T cell receptor beta chains reported below all come from one sample, sequenced in a study of sequential checkpoint blockade in melanoma. The table came from immunoSEQ multiplex PCR; TCRdb's copy has only in-frame clones and leaves some out. Of tens of thousands of clones in the sample, just under 85% were seen once. Specified treatment: randomized to nivolumab then ipilimumab (arm A) or the reverse (arm B). Source: CD8+ T cells sorted from blood (inferred from file names), taken from a patient given nivolumab and ipilimumab in sequence. The receptors come from a human donor with melanoma.

V and J are TRBV4-2 and TRBJ2-7; the match to TRBD1 covers 8 bases. J gave up 5 bases and V 0 bases, and 6 bases lay outside the gene matches. This CDR3 region has 15 residues. Germline lookup yields CDR1 LGHNA and CDR2 YNFKEQ. The CDR3 protein is CASSQDPGGGNEQYF. In nucleotides, the CDR3 is TGTGCCAGCAGCCAAGATCCAGGGGGCGGGAACGAGCAGTACTTC.

This clone was recorded once. This sequence joins TRBV6-1 and TRBJ1-1, with 7 bases lining up with TRBD1. From germline, CDR1 is MNHNS and CDR2 SASEGT. V shed 4 bases, J shed 1 base, and the junction held 6 bases outside the gene matches. This CDR3 comprises 15 residues. CDR3: CASSATGQKNTEAFF. CDR3 in DNA: TGTGCCAGCAGTGCGACAGGGCAAAAGAACACTGAAGCTTTCTTT.

This clone was found once. The gene calls are TRBV27 and TRBJ2-5; 7 bases agree with TRBD2. Near its end, the DNA agrees better with TRBJ2-7, so the J call may be wrong. The CDR3 sequence is 16 residues long. From germline, CDR1 is MNHEY and CDR2 SMNVEV (reference sequence). For the CDR3, the DNA is TGTGCCAGCAGTTTATCGGGAGGGAGGAGCTCCTACGAGCAGTACTTC. Its translation: CASSLSGGRSSYEQYF.

This clone was seen once. The chain uses TRBV2 and TRBJ2-1; D is possibly TRBD2 (5 bases). The CDR3 runs 15 residues. V lost 4 bases, J lost 0 bases, and 10 bases lay in between. Per germline, CDR1 SNHLY and CDR2 FYNNEI. The CDR3 loop is CASSVAGVSYNEQFF. The DNA for the CDR3 is TGTGCCAGCAGTGTGGCCGGGGTCTCCTACAATGAGCAGTTCTTC.

The CDR3 sequence is CASSQWTGSSNEQYF. DNA for the CDR3: TGCGCCAGCAGCCAGTGGACAGGGAGTTCCAACGAGCAGTACTTC. The V and J genes are TRBV4-1 and TRBJ2-7; TRBD1 matches 8 bases. J gave up 5 bases and V 3 bases, and 9 bases lay outside the gene matches. The CDR3 is 15 residues long. The germline V gene has CDR1 MGHRA and CDR2 YSYEKL.

The chain recombines TRBV30 with TRBJ1-1; D is perhaps TRBD1 (6 bases). The CDR3 totals 13 residues. Germline CDR1 is GTSNPN and CDR2 is SVGIG (reference sequence). V was trimmed by 3 bases and J by 5 bases, leaving 13 bases between them. The CDR3 here is CAWSAQGWTEAFF. CDR3 DNA: TGTGCCTGGAGCGCTCAGGGGTGGACTGAAGCTTTCTTT.

The chain couples TRBV4-2 to TRBJ2-5; D unclear. The V end lost 0 bases, the J end lost 0 bases, and 8 bases lay between the germline ends. The CDR3 totals 15 residues. The V gene's germline CDR1 is LGHNA and CDR2 YNFKEQ. CDR3 DNA sequence: TGTGCCAGCAGCCAAGATCTCGCGTACCAAGAGACCCAGTACTTC. Protein: CASSQDLAYQETQYF.

The chain has TRBV19 and TRBJ2-1; possible D gene TRBD2, 5 bases. CDR1 is LNHDA and CDR2 is SQIVND in the germline V gene (reference sequence). Trimming pared 5 bases from V and 9 bases from J, leaving 11 bases between. This CDR3 spans 12 amino acids. The CDR3 nucleotides are TGTGCCAGTAGTTGGGCGGGTCGTGAGCAGTTCTTC. It encodes CASSWAGREQFF.

The gene calls are TRBV2 and TRBJ2-1, with D perhaps TRBD2 (6 bases). V was clipped by 6 bases and J by 5 bases, with 20 bases between them. This CDR3 spans 16 amino acids. Germline CDR1 is SNHLY and CDR2 is FYNNEI. In DNA, the CDR3 is TGTGCCAGCAGCGGGAAGGTCGGGAGCTTAGACAATGAGCAGTTCTTC. This encodes CASSGKVGSLDNEQFF.

The rearrangement links TRBV27 to TRBJ2-1; 9 bases match TRBD2. CDR1 and CDR2 from the germline V gene are MNHEY and SMNVEV (reference sequence). This CDR3 has 15 residues. Germline trimming cut 8 bases from V and 2 bases from J; bases unmatched to any gene: 7. In DNA, the CDR3 is TGTGCCAGCGGAGTAGCGGGAGCCCCCTACAATGAGCAGTTCTTC. Translating gives CASGVAGAPYNEQFF.

In nucleotides, the CDR3 is TGTGCCAGCAGCCCCTTAGGGCTAGCGGGGCCTCGAGGGGAGCTGTTTTTT. As protein: CASSPLGLAGPRGELFF. This rearrangement joins TRBV27 to TRBJ2-2; 9 nucleotides line up with TRBD2. There are 17 residues in the CDR3. In germline, CDR1 is MNHEY, CDR2 SMNVEV (reference sequence). After removal of 6 bases from V and 8 bases from J, the junction contained 16 bases not matched to a gene.

This chain connects TRBV11-2 to TRBJ2-7; perhaps TRBD2 as D (5 bases). Germline V gene lookup returns CDR1 SGHAT and CDR2 FQNNGV. V lost 8 bases to trimming and J lost 6 bases, with 11 bases between them. The CDR3 runs to 11 residues. The CDR3, as DNA: TGTGCCAGCGGACTGCCTCGCGAGCAGTACTTC. Translation gives CASGLPREQYF.

J is TRBJ2-7 and V is TRBV9, with TRBD1 matching 7 bases. CDR1 SGDLS and CDR2 YYNGEE come from the germline V gene. The CDR3 totals 14 residues. After removal of 0 bases from V and 4 bases from J, the junction contained 4 bases not matched to a gene. Written as DNA, the CDR3 is TGTGCCAGCAGCGTAGGGGTGACAGGGTACGAGCAGTACTTC. Residues: CASSVGVTGYEQYF. Full variable domain (missing parts from reference TRBV9 and TRBJ2-7): DSGVTQTPKHLITATGQRVTLRCSPRSGDLSVYWYQQSLDQGLQFLIQYYNGEERAKGNILERFSAQQFPDLHSELNLSSLELGDSALYFCASSVGVTGYEQYFGPGTRLTVT.

The CDR3 nucleotides read TGTGCCAGCAGCCACCCGGACGAGCAGTACTTC. The encoded protein is CASSHPDEQYF. The genes are TRBV11-2 and TRBJ2-7; D not certain. Germline V CDR1 and CDR2: SGHAT, FQNNGV. The germline V and J ends were trimmed by 5 bases and 5 bases, with 7 bases remaining between them. This CDR3 is 11 amino acids long.

The chain recombines TRBV6-4 with TRBJ2-1; D might be TRBD1 (6 bases). Trimming cost V 6 bases and J 5 bases, with 11 bases left between them. The CDR3 sequence is 13 residues long. Germline V gene lookup returns CDR1 MRHNA and CDR2 SNTAGT. CDR3 DNA sequence: TGTGCCAGCAGCCTAGGGGACAACAATGAGCAGTTCTTC. Amino acids: CASSLGDNNEQFF.

This clone was recorded only once. The J gene is TRBJ2-1, the V gene TRBV5-1, with 8 nucleotides matching TRBD2. Germline V CDR1 and CDR2: SGHRS, YFSETQ. With V trimmed by 3 bases and J by 5 bases, 10 bases remained unmatched. This CDR3 spans 16 amino acids. CDR3 residues: CASSWFPTSGDNEQFF. CDR3 bases: TGCGCCAGCAGCTGGTTCCCTACTAGCGGAGACAATGAGCAGTTCTTC. The full variable domain, in which reference TRBV5-1 and TRBJ2-1 provide the parts outside the CDR3, is KAGVTQTPRYLIKTRGQQVTLSCSPISGHRSVSWYQQTPGQGLQFLFEYFSETQRNKGNFPGRFSGRQFSNSRSEMNVSTLELGDSALYLCASSWFPTSGDNEQFFGPGTRLTVL.

This clone was seen once. V usage is TRBV4-1 and J usage is TRBJ2-7; 10 bases map to TRBD2. Germline values: CDR1 MGHRA, CDR2 YSYEKL. J gave up 2 bases and V 4 bases, and 8 bases lay outside the gene matches. The CDR3 totals 16 residues. This chain's CDR3 is CASSPLGSGGPYEQYF. DNA for the CDR3: TGCGCCAGCAGCCCCCTAGGTAGCGGGGGGCCCTACGAGCAGTACTTC.

This clone has only one observation. The rearrangement uses TRBV27 and TRBJ2-3, with TRBD2 identical over 12 bases. CDR3 size: 20 residues. Germline V gene lookup returns CDR1 MNHEY and CDR2 SMNVEV (reference sequence). V gave up 4 bases and J gave up 1 base; unmatched junction bases: 15. This chain's CDR3 is CASSSRLAGVMWVGTDTQYF. The CDR3 bases are TGTGCCAGCAGTTCCCGACTAGCGGGAGTAATGTGGGTGGGCACAGATACGCAGTATTTT.

The V call is TRBV7-9, the J call TRBJ2-7, with D maybe TRBD1 (5 bases). V was clipped by 4 bases and J by 0 bases, with 16 bases between them. The germline gives CDR1 SEHNR, CDR2 FQNEAQ (reference sequence). The length of the CDR3 is 16 residues. As DNA, the CDR3 is TGTGCCAGCAGCTCACAAACGACAGCTAACTCCTACGAGCAGTACTTC. Amino acids: CASSSQTTANSYEQYF.

This rearrangement joins TRBV6-5 to TRBJ2-5; D possibly corresponds to TRBD1 (5 bases). The DNA end favors TRBJ2-7, so the J call may be wrong. Germline CDR1 MNHEY, CDR2 SVGAGI. This CDR3 has 13 amino acids. CDR3 nucleotide sequence: TGTGCCAGCAGTGGAACAGGTCCCTACGAGCAGTACTTC. Translating gives CASSGTGPYEQYF.

This chain joins TRBV4-1 and TRBJ2-1, with TRBD1 matching over 12 bases. The CDR3 consists of 18 residues. Germline loops: CDR1 MGHRA, CDR2 YSYEKL. Trimming took 4 bases from V and 0 from J; bases not matched to a gene: 7. CDR3: CASSLGTGGVYSYNEQFF. The DNA of the CDR3 is TGCGCCAGCAGCCTGGGGACAGGGGGCGTTTACTCCTACAATGAGCAGTTCTTC.

The chain recombines TRBV5-5 with TRBJ2-7; D is perhaps TRBD2 (5 bases). This CDR3 contains 16 residues. Per the germline V gene, CDR1 is SGHKS and CDR2 is YYEKEE (reference sequence). V was pared by 1 base and J by 0 bases, with 14 bases between. The CDR3 DNA reads TGTGCCAGCAGCTTGCAAGCGGATTTCAGCTCCTACGAGCAGTACTTC. Its translation: CASSLQADFSSYEQYF.

The CDR3 sequence: CASSSPGGYEQYF. The CDR3, as DNA: TGTGCCAGCAGTTCCCCCGGGGGTTACGAGCAGTACTTC. The rearrangement links TRBV27 to TRBJ2-7, with a weak D call TRBD2 (6 bases). V lost 4 bases to trimming and J lost 4 bases, with 11 bases between them. CDR1 and CDR2 (germline): MNHEY, SMNVEV (reference sequence). There are 13 residues in the CDR3.

The chain employs TRBV11-3 and TRBJ1-1; D is undetermined. The CDR3 sequence is 13 residues long. Trimming pared 2 bases from V and 1 base from J, leaving 5 bases between. Germline V gives CDR1 SGHNT, CDR2 YENEEA. CDR3 in DNA: TGTGCCAGCAGCTTATATCCGAACACTGAAGCTTTCTTT. Encoded protein: CASSLYPNTEAFF.

This chain joins TRBV28 and TRBJ2-5; TRBD1 matches 7 bases. This CDR3 contains 15 residues. From germline, CDR1 is MDHEN and CDR2 SYDVKM. With 3 bases clipped from V and 5 bases from J, the junction kept 9 bases outside the gene matches. The CDR3 bases are TGTGCCAGCAGTTTGGACAACAGGGGCTGGGAGACCCAGTACTTC. Its protein product is CASSLDNRGWETQYF.

The chain couples TRBV5-4 to TRBJ2-5; 10 bases map to TRBD1. This CDR3 contains 13 residues. Germline V gene data show CDR1 as SGHNT and CDR2 as YYREEE (reference sequence). Trimming took 4 bases from V and 11 from J; bases not matched to a gene: 8. CDR3: CASSLGQGGSQYF. CDR3 sequence (DNA): TGTGCCAGCAGCCTCGGACAGGGGGGTTCGCAGTACTTC.

The chain joins TRBV27 to TRBJ2-7, with 9 bases matching TRBD2. CDR1 and CDR2 (germline): MNHEY, SMNVEV (reference sequence). This CDR3 has 13 amino acids. V was pared by 8 bases and J by 3 bases, with 5 bases of the junction left unmatched. The CDR3 region is CASAGLASYEQYF. The CDR3 nucleotides read TGTGCCAGCGCGGGACTAGCTAGCTACGAGCAGTACTTC.